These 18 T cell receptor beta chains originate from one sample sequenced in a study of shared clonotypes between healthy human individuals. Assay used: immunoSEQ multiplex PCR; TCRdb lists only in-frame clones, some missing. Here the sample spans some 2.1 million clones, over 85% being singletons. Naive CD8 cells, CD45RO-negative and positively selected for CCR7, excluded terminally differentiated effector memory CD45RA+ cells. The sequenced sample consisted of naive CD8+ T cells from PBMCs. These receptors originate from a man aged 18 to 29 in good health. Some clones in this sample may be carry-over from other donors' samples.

CDR3 nucleotides: TGTGCCAGCAGCAGGCCCCGGGATCTAACGGGCAGGGAAGAGACCCAGTACTTC. Protein: CASSRPRDLTGREETQYF. The chain has TRBV9 and TRBJ2-5; D is tentatively TRBD1 or TRBD2 (5 bases each). Per the germline V gene, CDR1 is SGDLS and CDR2 is YYNGEE. CDR3 length equals 18 residues. V was pared by 4 bases and J by 3 bases, with 25 bases between.

The CDR3: CASSWDPTLVNTEAFF. The CDR3 DNA sequence: TGTGCCAGCAGTTGGGACCCAACCCTAGTGAACACTGAAGCTTTCTTT. This chain links TRBV28 with TRBJ1-1; TRBD1 might be the D (5 bases). The CDR3 is made up of 16 amino acids. The ends were cut back, 4 bases at V and 0 bases at J, with 15 bases in the middle. Germline CDR1 MDHEN, CDR2 SYDVKM.

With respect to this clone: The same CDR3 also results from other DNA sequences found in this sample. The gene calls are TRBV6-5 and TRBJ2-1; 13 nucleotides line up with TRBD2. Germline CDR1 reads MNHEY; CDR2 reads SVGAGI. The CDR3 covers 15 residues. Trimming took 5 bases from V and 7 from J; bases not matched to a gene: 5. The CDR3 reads CASSLGLAGVNEQFF. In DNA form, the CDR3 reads TGTGCCAGCAGTCTCGGACTAGCGGGAGTAAATGAGCAGTTCTTC.

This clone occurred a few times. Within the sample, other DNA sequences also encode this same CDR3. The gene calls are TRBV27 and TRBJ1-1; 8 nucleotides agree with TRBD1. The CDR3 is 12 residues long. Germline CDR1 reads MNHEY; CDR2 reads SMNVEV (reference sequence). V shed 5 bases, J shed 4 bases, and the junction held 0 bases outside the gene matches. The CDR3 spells CASSTGGTEAFF. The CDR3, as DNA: TGTGCCAGCAGTACAGGGGGCACTGAAGCTTTCTTT.

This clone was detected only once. CDR3 amino acids: CATSRGGRGSNEQFF. The CDR3 DNA reads TGTGCCACCTCCCGCGGGGGGAGAGGGTCGAATGAGCAGTTCTTC. The rearrangement joins TRBV15 to TRBJ2-1; TRBD2 agrees at 8 bases. Germline CDR1 and CDR2: LNHNV and YYDKDF (reference sequence). CDR3 length: 15 amino acids. Losses at the gene ends were 8 bases for V and 7 bases for J; bases not matched to a gene: 13. Variable domain in full (rest from reference TRBV15 and TRBJ2-1): DAMVIQNPRYQVTQFGKPVTLSCSQTLNHNVMYWYQQKSSQAPKLLFHYYDKDFNNEADTPDNFQSRRPNTSFCFLDIRSPGLGDTAMYLCATSRGGRGSNEQFFGPGTRLTVL.

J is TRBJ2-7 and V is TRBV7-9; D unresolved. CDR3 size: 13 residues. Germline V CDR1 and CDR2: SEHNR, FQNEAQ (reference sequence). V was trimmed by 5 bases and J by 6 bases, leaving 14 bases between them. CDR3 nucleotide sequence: TGTGCCAGCAGCCCCCCACGGGTTTCCGAGCAGTACTTC. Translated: CASSPPRVSEQYF.

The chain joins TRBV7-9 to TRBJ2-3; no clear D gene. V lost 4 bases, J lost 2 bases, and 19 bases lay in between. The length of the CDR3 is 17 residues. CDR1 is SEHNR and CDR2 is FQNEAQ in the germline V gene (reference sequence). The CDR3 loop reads CASSSPLLGAHTDTQYF. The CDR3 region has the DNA TGTGCCAGCAGCTCCCCCTTACTTGGCGCCCACACAGATACGCAGTATTTT.

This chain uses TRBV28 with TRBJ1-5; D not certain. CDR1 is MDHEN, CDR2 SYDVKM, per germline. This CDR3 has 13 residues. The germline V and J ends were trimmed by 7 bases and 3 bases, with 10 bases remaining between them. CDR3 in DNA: TGTGCCAGCATCGGACGGATCAATCAGCCCCAGCATTTT. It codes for CASIGRINQPQHF.

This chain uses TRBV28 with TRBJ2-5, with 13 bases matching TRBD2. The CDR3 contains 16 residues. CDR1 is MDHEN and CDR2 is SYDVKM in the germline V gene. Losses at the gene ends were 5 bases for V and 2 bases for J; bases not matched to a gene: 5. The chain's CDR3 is CASSRSGLAGQETQYF. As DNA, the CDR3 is TGTGCCAGCAGTCGCTCGGGACTAGCGGGGCAAGAGACCCAGTACTTC. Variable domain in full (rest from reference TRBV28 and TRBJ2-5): DVKVTQSSRYLVKRTGEKVFLECVQDMDHENMFWYRQDPGLGLRLIYFSYDVKMKEKGDIPEGYSVSREKKERFSLILESASTNQTSMYLCASSRSGLAGQETQYFGPGTRLLVL.

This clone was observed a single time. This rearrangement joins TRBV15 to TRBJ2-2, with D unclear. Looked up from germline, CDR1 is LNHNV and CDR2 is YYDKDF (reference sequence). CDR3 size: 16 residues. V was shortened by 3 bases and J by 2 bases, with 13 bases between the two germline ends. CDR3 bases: TGTGCCACCAGCAGTTTCCCGCGGAATAACACCGGGGAGCTGTTTTTT. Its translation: CATSSFPRNNTGELFF.

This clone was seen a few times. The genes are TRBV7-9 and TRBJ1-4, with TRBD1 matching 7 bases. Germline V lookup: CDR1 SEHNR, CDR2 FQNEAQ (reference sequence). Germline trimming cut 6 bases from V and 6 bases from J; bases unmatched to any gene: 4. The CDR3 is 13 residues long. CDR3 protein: CASRGQLDEKLFF. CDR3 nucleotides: TGTGCCAGCAGGGGACAGTTAGATGAAAAACTGTTTTTT. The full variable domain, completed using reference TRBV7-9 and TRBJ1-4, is DTGVSQNPRHKITKRGQNVTFRCDPISEHNRLYWYRQTLGQGPEFLTYFQNEAQLEKSRLLSDRFSAERPKGSFSTLEIQRTEQGDSAMYLCASRGQLDEKLFFGSGTQLSVL.

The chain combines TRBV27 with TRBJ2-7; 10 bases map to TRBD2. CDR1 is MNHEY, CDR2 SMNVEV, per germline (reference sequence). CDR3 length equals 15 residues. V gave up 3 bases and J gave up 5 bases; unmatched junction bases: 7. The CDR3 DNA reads TGTGCCAGCAGTTTGAGACTAGCGGGCTTCCACGAGCAGTACTTC. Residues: CASSLRLAGFHEQYF.

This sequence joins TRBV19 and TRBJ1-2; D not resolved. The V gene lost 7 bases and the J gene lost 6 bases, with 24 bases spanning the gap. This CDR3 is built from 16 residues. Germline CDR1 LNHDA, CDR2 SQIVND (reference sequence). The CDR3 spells CASTESTLAVPHGYTF. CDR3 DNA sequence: TGTGCCAGTACCGAATCCACCTTAGCGGTTCCCCATGGCTACACCTTC.

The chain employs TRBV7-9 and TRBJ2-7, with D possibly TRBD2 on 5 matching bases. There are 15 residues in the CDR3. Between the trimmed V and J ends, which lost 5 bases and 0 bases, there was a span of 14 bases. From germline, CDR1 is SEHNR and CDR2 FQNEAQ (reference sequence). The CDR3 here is CASSPRLRNSYEQYF. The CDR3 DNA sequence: TGTGCCAGCAGCCCACGACTACGGAACTCCTACGAGCAGTACTTC.

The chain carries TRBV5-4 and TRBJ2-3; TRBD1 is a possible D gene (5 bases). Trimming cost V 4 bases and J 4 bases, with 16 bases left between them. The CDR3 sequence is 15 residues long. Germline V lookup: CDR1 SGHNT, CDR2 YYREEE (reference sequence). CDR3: CASSLDRTKPDTQYF. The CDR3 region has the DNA TGTGCCAGCAGCCTAGACCGGACAAAACCAGATACGCAGTATTTT.

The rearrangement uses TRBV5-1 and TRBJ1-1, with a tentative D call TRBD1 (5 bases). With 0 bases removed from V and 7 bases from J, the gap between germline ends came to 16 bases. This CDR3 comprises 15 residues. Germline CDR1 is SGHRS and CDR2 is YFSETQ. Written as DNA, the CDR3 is TGCGCCAGCAGCTTGGGTGAGGGACTACTGCTTGAAGCTTTCTTT. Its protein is CASSLGEGLLLEAFF.

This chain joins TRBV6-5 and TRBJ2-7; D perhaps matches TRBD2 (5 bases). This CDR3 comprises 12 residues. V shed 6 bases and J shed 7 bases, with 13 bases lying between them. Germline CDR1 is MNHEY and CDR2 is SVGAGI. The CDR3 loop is CASSRHRGEQYF. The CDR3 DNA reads TGTGCCAGCAGCAGACATCGCGGGGAGCAGTACTTC.

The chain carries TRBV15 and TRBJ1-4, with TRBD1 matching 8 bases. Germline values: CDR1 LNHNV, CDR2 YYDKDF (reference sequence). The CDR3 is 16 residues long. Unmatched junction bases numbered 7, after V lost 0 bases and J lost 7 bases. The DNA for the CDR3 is TGTGCCACCAGCAGAGATAGGCACAGGGGGGCTGAAAAACTGTTTTTT. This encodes CATSRDRHRGAEKLFF.